The T cell receptor (beta chain) described here comes from a study of PD-L1 blockade in urothelial cancer. Clones were sequenced by immunoSEQ multiplex PCR, and TCRdb holds only the in-frame ones, with some missing. The data contain about 88,000 clones, 90% of them singletons. The CDR3 has 14 amino acids. Trimming pared 6 bases from V and 8 bases from J, leaving 18 bases between. Germline V gives CDR1 SGHAT, CDR2 FQNNGV. The chain joins TRBV11-2 to TRBJ2-3, with D maybe TRBD2 (6 bases). Sequences were derived from PBMCs, sampled around atezolizumab (anti-PD-L1) treatment. The sequence derives from a man aged 55-75 years with urothelial cancer. CDR3 sequence reads: CASSGPREEVTQYF. CDR3 DNA: TGTGCCAGCAGTGGTCCTAGGGAGGAGGTTACGCAGTATTTT.